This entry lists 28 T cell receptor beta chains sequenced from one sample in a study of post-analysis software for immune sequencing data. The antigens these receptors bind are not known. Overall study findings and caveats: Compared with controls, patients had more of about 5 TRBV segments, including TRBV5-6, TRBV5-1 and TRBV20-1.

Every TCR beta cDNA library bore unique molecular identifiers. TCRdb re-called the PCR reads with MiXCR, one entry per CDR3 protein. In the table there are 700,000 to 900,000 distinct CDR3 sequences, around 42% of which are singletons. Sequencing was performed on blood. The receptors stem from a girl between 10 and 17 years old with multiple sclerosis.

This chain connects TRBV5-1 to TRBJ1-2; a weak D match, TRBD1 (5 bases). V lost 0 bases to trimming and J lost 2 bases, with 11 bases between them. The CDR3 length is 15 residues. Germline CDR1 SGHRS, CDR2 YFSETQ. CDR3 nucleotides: TGCGCCAGCAGCTTGGGGCAGGGCCCGAACTATGGCTACACCTTC. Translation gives CASSLGQGPNYGYTF.

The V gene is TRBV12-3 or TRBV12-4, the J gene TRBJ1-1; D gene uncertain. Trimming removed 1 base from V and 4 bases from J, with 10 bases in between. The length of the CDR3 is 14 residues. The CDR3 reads CASSLEGLSTEAFF. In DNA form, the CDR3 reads TGTGCCAGCAGTTTAGAGGGTCTATCCACTGAAGCTTTCTTT.

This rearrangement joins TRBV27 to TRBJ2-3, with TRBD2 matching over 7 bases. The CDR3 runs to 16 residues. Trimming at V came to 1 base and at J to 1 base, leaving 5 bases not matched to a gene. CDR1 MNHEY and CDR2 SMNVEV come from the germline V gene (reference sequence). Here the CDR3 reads CASSLYPSGGTDTQYF. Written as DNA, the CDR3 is TGTGCCAGCAGTTTATATCCTAGCGGTGGCACAGATACGCAGTATTTT.

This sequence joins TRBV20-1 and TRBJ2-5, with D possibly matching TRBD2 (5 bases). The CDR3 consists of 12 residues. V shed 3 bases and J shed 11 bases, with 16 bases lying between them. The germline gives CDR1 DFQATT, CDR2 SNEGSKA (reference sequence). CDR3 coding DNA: TGCAGTGCTAGGCCATCGGCTGGGGAGCAGTACTTC. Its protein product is CSARPSAGEQYF.

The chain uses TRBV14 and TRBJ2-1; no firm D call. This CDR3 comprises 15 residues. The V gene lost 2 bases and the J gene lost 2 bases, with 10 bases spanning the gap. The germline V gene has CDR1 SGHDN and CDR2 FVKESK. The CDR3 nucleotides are TGTGCCAGCAGCCAAAACACCGCCACCTACAATGAGCAGTTCTTC. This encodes CASSQNTATYNEQFF.

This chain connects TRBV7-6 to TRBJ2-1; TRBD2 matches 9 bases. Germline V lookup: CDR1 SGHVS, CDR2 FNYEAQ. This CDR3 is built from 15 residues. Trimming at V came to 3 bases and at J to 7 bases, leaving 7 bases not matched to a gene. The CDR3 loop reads CASSLLAGITNEQFF. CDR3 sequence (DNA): TGTGCCAGCAGCTTGCTAGCGGGAATCACAAATGAGCAGTTCTTC.

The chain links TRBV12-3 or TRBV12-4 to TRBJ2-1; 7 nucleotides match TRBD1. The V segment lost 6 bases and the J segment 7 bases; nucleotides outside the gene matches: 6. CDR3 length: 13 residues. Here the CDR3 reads CASSKQGVNEQFF. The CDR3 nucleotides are TGTGCCAGCAGCAAGCAGGGGGTGAATGAGCAGTTCTTC.

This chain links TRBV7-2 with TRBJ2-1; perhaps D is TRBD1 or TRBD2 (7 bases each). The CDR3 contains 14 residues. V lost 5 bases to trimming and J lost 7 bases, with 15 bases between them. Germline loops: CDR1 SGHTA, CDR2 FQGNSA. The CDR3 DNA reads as TGTGCCAGCAGCCCTCGTCAGGGGGGGAATGAGCAGTTCTTC. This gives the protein CASSPRQGGNEQFF.

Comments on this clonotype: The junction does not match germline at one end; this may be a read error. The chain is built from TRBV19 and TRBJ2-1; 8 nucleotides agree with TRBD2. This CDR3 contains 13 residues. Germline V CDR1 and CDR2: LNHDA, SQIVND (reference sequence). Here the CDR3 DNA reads TGTGCCAGTAGTATGGCGGGGGGATCTGAGCAGGTCTTC. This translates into CASSMAGGSEQVF.

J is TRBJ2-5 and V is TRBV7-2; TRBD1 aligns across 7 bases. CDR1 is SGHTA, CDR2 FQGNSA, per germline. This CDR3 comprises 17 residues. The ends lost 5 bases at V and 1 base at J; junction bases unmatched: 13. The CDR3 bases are TGTGCCAGCAGCCCCCGCGTGGGACAGACCATCCAAGAGACCCAGTACTTC. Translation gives CASSPRVGQTIQETQYF.

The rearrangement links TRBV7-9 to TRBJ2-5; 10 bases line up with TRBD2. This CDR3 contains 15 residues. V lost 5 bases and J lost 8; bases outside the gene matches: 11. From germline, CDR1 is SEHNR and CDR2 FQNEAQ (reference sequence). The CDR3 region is CASSDEREGKRTQYF. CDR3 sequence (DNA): TGTGCCAGCAGCGACGAGCGGGAGGGAAAGAGAACCCAGTACTTC. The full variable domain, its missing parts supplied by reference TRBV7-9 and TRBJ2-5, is DTGVSQNPRHKITKRGQNVTFRCDPISEHNRLYWYRQTLGQGPEFLTYFQNEAQLEKSRLLSDRFSAERPKGSFSTLEIQRTEQGDSAMYLCASSDEREGKRTQYFGPGTRLLVL.

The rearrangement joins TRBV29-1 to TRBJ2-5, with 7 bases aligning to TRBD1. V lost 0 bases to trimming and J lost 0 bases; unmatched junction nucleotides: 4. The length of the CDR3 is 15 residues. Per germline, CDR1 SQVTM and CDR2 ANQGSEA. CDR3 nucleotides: TGCAGCGTTGAAGACGGGACAGCGTACCAAGAGACCCAGTACTTC. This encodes CSVEDGTAYQETQYF.

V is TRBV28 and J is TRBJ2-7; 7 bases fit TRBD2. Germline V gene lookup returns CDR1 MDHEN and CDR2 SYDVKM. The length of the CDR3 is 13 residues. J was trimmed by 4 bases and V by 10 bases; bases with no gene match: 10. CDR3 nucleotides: TGTGCCACCCTCCGGGGGGAGGCATACGAGCAGTACTTC. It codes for CATLRGEAYEQYF.

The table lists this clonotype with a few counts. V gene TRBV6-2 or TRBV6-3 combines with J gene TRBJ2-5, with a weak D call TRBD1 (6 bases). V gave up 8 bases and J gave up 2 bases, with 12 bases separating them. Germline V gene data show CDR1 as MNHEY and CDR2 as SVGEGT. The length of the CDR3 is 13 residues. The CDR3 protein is CASESGTQETQYF. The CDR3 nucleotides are TGTGCCAGCGAATCCGGGACACAAGAGACCCAGTACTTC.

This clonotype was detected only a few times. CDR3 coding DNA: TGTGCCAGCAGTTTCCCTGGACTAGCTCTGGTTGAGCAGTTCTTC. Its protein is CASSFPGLALVEQFF. The chain carries TRBV12-3 or TRBV12-4 and TRBJ2-1, with 8 bases that match TRBD2. Losses at the gene ends were 3 bases for V and 9 bases for J; bases not matched to a gene: 10. The CDR3 covers 15 residues.

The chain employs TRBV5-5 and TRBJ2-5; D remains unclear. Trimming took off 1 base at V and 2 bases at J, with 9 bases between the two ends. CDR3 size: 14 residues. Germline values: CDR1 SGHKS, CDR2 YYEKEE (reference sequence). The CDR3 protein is CASSLLDLQETQYF. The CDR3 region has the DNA TGTGCCAGCAGCTTGCTAGACCTACAAGAGACCCAGTACTTC.

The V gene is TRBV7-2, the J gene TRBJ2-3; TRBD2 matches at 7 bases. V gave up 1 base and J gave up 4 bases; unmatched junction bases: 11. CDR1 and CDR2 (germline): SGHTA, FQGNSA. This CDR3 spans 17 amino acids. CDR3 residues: CASSLELGRETPDTQYF. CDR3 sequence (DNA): TGTGCCAGCAGCTTAGAGTTGGGGCGGGAGACTCCAGATACGCAGTATTTT.

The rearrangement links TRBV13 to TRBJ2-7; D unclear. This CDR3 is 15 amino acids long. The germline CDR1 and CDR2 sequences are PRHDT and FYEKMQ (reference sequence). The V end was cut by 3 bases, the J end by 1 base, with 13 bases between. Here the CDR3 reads CASSFIGAESYEQYF. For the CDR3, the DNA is TGTGCCAGCAGCTTCATAGGAGCAGAATCCTACGAGCAGTACTTC.

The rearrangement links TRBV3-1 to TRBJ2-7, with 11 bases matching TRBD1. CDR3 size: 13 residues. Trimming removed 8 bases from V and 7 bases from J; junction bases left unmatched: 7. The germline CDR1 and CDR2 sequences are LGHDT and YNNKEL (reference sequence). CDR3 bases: TGTGCCAGCCCGGGACAGGGGGTCAATGAGCAGTACTTC. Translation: CASPGQGVNEQYF.

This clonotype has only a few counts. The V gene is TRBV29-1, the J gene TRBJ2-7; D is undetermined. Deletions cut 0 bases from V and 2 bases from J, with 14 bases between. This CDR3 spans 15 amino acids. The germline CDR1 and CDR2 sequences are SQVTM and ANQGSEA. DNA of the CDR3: TGCAGCGTTGAAGATCACCAGCTCTCCCCCTACGAGCAGTACTTC. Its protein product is CSVEDHQLSPYEQYF.

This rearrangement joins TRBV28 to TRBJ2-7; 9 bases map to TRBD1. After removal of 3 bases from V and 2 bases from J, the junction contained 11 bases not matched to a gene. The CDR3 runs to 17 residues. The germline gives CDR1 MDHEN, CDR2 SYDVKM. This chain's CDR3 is CASSFHRTGELPYEQYF. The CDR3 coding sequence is TGTGCCAGCAGTTTCCACCGGACAGGGGAGCTACCCTACGAGCAGTACTTC.

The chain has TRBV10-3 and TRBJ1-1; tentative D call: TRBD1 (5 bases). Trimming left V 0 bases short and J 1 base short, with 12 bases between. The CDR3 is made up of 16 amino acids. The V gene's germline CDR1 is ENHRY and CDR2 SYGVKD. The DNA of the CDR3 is TGTGCCATCAGTGAGTCCCCCGGGACGGGGAACACTGAAGCTTTCTTT. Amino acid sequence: CAISESPGTGNTEAFF.

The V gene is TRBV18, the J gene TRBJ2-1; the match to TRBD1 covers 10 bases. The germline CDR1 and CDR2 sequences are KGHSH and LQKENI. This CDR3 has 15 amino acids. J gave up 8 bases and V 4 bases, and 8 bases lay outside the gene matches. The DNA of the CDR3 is TGTGCCAGCTCACTTACGGGACAGGGGTATCATGAGCAGTTCTTC. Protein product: CASSLTGQGYHEQFF.

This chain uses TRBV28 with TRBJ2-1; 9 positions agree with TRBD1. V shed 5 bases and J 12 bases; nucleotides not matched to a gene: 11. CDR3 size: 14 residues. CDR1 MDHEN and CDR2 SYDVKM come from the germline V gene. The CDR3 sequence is CASSRDRVTLGQFF. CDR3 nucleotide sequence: TGTGCCAGCAGTCGGGACAGGGTTACCTTGGGGCAGTTCTTC.

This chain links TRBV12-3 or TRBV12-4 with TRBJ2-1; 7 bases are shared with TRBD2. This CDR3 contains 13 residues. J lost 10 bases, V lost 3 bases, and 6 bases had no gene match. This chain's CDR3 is CASSLTVGLEQFF. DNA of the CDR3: TGTGCCAGCAGTTTGACTGTGGGACTAGAGCAGTTCTTC.

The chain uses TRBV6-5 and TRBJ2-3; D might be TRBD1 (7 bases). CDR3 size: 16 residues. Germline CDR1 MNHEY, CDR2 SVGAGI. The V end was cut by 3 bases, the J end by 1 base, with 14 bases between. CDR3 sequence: CASSYGLRGGTDTQYF. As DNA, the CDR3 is TGTGCCAGCAGTTATGGGCTCAGGGGGGGCACAGATACGCAGTATTTT.

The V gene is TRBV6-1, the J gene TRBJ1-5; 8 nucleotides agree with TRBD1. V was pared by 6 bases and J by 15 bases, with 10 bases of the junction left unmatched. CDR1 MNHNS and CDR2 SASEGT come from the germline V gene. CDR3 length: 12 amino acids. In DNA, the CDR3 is TGTGCCAGCAGGGCAGGGGGCGCGGGTCCGCATTTT. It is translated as CASRAGGAGPHF.

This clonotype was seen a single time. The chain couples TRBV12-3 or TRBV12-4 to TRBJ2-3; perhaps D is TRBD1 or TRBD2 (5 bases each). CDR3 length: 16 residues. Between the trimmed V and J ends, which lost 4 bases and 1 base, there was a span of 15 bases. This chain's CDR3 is CASSSEGRPGTDTQYF. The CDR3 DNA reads TGTGCCAGCAGTTCCGAGGGGCGGCCAGGCACAGATACGCAGTATTTT.